This TCR beta chain was captured in a study of blood T cell repertoires in COVID-19. In the study overall: Collection of acute and convalescent COVID-19 samples took place in the United States, Italy and Spain. Sources were T cells, B-cell-depleted T cells, or PBMCs; the material itself was cDNA or gDNA.

Trimming shortened V by 0 bases and J by 10 bases, and 12 bases separated the two germline ends. The CDR3 contains 13 residues. CDR1 LNHNV and CDR2 YYDKDF come from the germline V gene (reference sequence). Per the study methods: Using reference gene primer amplification, nucleated cell counts were estimated. TCRdb keeps only in-frame clones here, not all; method: immunoSEQ multiplex PCR. V, J and clone size are those of that table, while D and trimming were read from the DNA. The sample lists 100,000 to 120,000 clones, 85% occurring once. The sequence derives from a woman between 55 and 75 years old with COVID-19, enrolled during active disease. This chain uses TRBV15 with TRBJ1-2, with D unclear. The specimen was peripheral blood. The CDR3 loop reads CATSRDQQTSYTF. The CDR3 coding sequence is TGTGCCACCAGCAGAGATCAACAGACCTCCTACACCTTC.